One sample yielded the 20 T cell receptor beta chains listed below, sequenced in a study of cytomegalovirus exposure and HLA in healthy donors. Primers for the PCR totalled 60 Vbeta and 13 Jbeta. The table came from immunoSEQ multiplex PCR; TCRdb's copy has only in-frame clones and leaves some out. The repertoire has roughly 140,000 clones, approximately 80% of them found once; the top ten carry less than 3%. Specimen: PBMCs. These receptors all stem from a male donor in good health and CMV-seronegative.

As for this clone: Other DNA sequences of this sample code for an identical CDR3. This chain connects TRBV20-1 to TRBJ2-7; tentatively, D is TRBD1 (5 bases). Trimming cost V 3 bases and J 3 bases, with 6 bases left between them. Germline CDR1 is DFQATT and CDR2 is SNEGSKA (reference sequence). The CDR3 has 11 amino acids. The DNA of the CDR3 is TGCAGTGCTAGTAGGGGCTACGAGCAGTACTTC. Protein product: CSASRGYEQYF.

The chain is built from TRBV27 and TRBJ1-6, with a weak D call TRBD1 (5 bases). The CDR3 is 14 amino acids. From germline, CDR1 is MNHEY and CDR2 SMNVEV (reference sequence). The germline V and J ends were trimmed by 8 bases and 7 bases, with 15 bases remaining between them. This chain's CDR3 is CASGLGALNSPLHF. The CDR3 nucleotides read TGTGCCAGCGGCCTAGGGGCCCTGAATTCACCCCTCCACTTT.

The J gene is TRBJ2-1, the V gene TRBV4-3; 10 bases match TRBD2. The trim removed 5 bases at V and 3 bases at J, leaving 4 bases unmatched. This CDR3 has 15 amino acids. Germline V gene lookup returns CDR1 LGHNA and CDR2 YSLEER. CDR3 amino acids: CASSSGTSDYNEQFF. In nucleotides, the CDR3 is TGCGCCAGCAGCTCCGGGACTAGCGACTACAATGAGCAGTTCTTC.

The V gene is TRBV7-3, the J gene TRBJ2-7, with 7 bases fitting TRBD1. V was pared by 2 bases and J by 5 bases, with 3 bases of the junction left unmatched. This CDR3 comprises 13 residues. The germline V gene encodes CDR1 SGHTA and CDR2 FQGTGA. The CDR3 reads CASSLDRENEQYF. As DNA, the CDR3 is TGTGCCAGCAGCTTAGACAGGGAAAACGAGCAGTACTTC.

This clone was observed a few times. CDR3 nucleotides: TGTGCCAGCACGGGAGGCCTGGACTATGGCTACACCTTC. Translated: CASTGGLDYGYTF. The gene calls are TRBV6-5 and TRBJ1-2; D uncertain. Trimming pared 7 bases from V and 3 bases from J, leaving 12 bases between. CDR3 length: 13 residues. The germline CDR1 and CDR2 sequences are MNHEY and SVGAGI.

The chain links TRBV6-1 to TRBJ2-5; TRBD1 matches at 10 bases. Germline V gives CDR1 MNHNS, CDR2 SASEGT. J gave up 1 base and V 4 bases, and 3 bases lay outside the gene matches. This CDR3 has 15 residues. This CDR3 reads CASSGWDRGQETQYF. In nucleotides, the CDR3 is TGTGCCAGCAGTGGGTGGGACAGGGGCCAAGAGACCCAGTACTTC.

CDR3 protein: CASSPDRYEQYF. The CDR3 DNA is TGTGCCAGCAGCCCGGACAGGTACGAGCAGTACTTC. The J gene is TRBJ2-5, the V gene TRBV13; 7 bases fit TRBD1. The closer fit of TRBJ2-7 to the DNA end suggests the J call may be wrong. The germline gives CDR1 PRHDT, CDR2 FYEKMQ (reference sequence). This CDR3 spans 12 amino acids.

This chain links TRBV30 with TRBJ2-1, with D unclear. The CDR3 has 14 amino acids. V was pared by 0 bases and J by 8 bases, with 14 bases between. Germline CDR1 and CDR2: GTSNPN and SVGIG (reference sequence). DNA of the CDR3: TGTGCCTGGAGTGTTGCTCTACCGGCGGATGAGCAGTTCTTC. Residues: CAWSVALPADEQFF.

This sequence joins TRBV19 and TRBJ2-7, with 9 bases fitting TRBD2. With V trimmed by 1 base and J by 6 bases, 7 bases remained unmatched. The germline CDR1 and CDR2 sequences are LNHDA and SQIVND (reference sequence). This CDR3 is built from 15 residues. The CDR3 DNA sequence: TGTGCCAGTAGTATAGTTAGCGGGAGTTTCGGCGAGCAGTACTTC. Translating gives CASSIVSGSFGEQYF.

The CDR3 DNA follows: TGTGCCAGTAGTCCTACAGGGATTCGTGGCTACACCTTC. Encoded protein: CASSPTGIRGYTF. This chain uses TRBV19 with TRBJ1-2; D perhaps matches TRBD1 (6 bases). The CDR3 sequence is 13 residues long. CDR1 and CDR2 from the germline V gene are LNHDA and SQIVND (reference sequence). V gave up 5 bases and J gave up 7 bases, with 14 bases separating them.

The V and J genes are TRBV7-8 and TRBJ2-1; 8 bases are shared with TRBD2. V lost 0 bases to trimming and J lost 0 bases; unmatched junction nucleotides: 7. The length of the CDR3 is 18 residues. The germline V gene encodes CDR1 SGHVS and CDR2 FQNEAQ. CDR3: CASSLALAGGSSYNEQFF. The CDR3 DNA reads as TGTGCCAGCAGCTTAGCGCTAGCGGGTGGGAGCTCCTACAATGAGCAGTTCTTC.

The V gene is TRBV25-1, the J gene TRBJ2-7, with D unclear. The ends were cut back, 2 bases at V and 2 bases at J, with 10 bases in the middle. The CDR3 contains 14 residues. Germline V CDR1 and CDR2: MGHDK, SYGVNS. Here the CDR3 reads CASSEDTLTYEQYF. Here the CDR3 DNA reads TGTGCCAGCAGTGAAGACACGCTAACCTACGAGCAGTACTTC.

The V and J genes are TRBV27 and TRBJ2-7; D ambiguous. The CDR3 contains 13 residues. CDR1 is MNHEY and CDR2 is SMNVEV in the germline V gene (reference sequence). Trimming took 4 bases from V and 6 from J, leaving 13 bases between them. The CDR3 protein is CASSSYLGVEQYF. The DNA of the CDR3 is TGTGCCAGCAGTTCTTATCTAGGTGTCGAGCAGTACTTC.

This chain connects TRBV9 to TRBJ2-3; 8 bases fit TRBD2. The CDR3 runs to 18 residues. The trim removed 0 bases at V and 0 bases at J, leaving 9 bases unmatched. Germline-derived CDR1 and CDR2 are SGDLS and YYNGEE. CDR3 nucleotides: TGTGCCAGCAGCGTAGAATTTGGGCTAGCGGGTAGCACAGATACGCAGTATTTT. Protein product: CASSVEFGLAGSTDTQYF.

This chain links TRBV4-3 with TRBJ1-2, with D unresolved. Deletions cut 1 base from V and 8 bases from J, with 17 bases between. The CDR3 has 15 amino acids. The germline CDR1 and CDR2 sequences are LGHNA and YSLEER. CDR3 sequence reads: CASSQGTFLVEGYTF. Written as DNA, the CDR3 is TGCGCCAGCAGCCAAGGAACATTTCTAGTTGAGGGCTACACCTTC.

The chain recombines TRBV30 with TRBJ2-3; D remains ambiguous. CDR3 length equals 12 residues. CDR1 is GTSNPN, CDR2 SVGIG, per germline (reference sequence). Deletions cut 5 bases from V and 2 bases from J, with 8 bases between. The DNA of the CDR3 is TGTGCCTGGGACGGAGACACAGATACGCAGTATTTT. Its translation: CAWDGDTDTQYF.

This clone was counted only a few times. This sequence joins TRBV5-5 and TRBJ1-5; no reliable D call. Trimming removed 0 bases from V and 4 bases from J, with 8 bases in between. Germline V CDR1 and CDR2: SGHKS, YYEKEE (reference sequence). CDR3 length: 14 residues. CDR3 region: CASSLAGQNQPQHF. In DNA form, the CDR3 reads TGTGCCAGCAGCTTGGCGGGTCAGAATCAGCCCCAGCATTTT.

This clone is a singleton in its sample. The chain has TRBV5-6 and TRBJ2-1; maybe TRBD1 (6 bases). CDR1 and CDR2 from the germline V gene are SGHDT and YYEEEE. The CDR3 contains 17 residues. V was trimmed by 4 bases and J by 4 bases, leaving 21 bases between them. CDR3 residues: CASSRTVGALQYNEQFF. CDR3 DNA sequence: TGTGCCAGCAGCCGGACCGTGGGGGCTCTTCAGTACAATGAGCAGTTCTTC. Full variable domain (rest looked up from reference TRBV5-6 and TRBJ2-1): DAGVTQSPTHLIKTRGQQVTLRCSPKSGHDTVSWYQQALGQGPQFIFQYYEEEERQRGNFPDRFSGHQFPNYSSELNVNALLLGDSALYLCASSRTVGALQYNEQFFGPGTRLTVL.

The rearrangement links TRBV15 to TRBJ2-7; possibly TRBD1 for D (6 bases). There are 14 residues in the CDR3. In germline, CDR1 is LNHNV, CDR2 YYDKDF (reference sequence). Trimming removed 0 bases at V and 4 bases at J, with 10 bases between. The CDR3 DNA reads as TGTGCCACCAGCAGAGATCAAGGACAGTACGAGCAGTACTTC. Encoded protein: CATSRDQGQYEQYF. The whole variable domain, filled in from reference TRBV15 and TRBJ2-7, reads DAMVIQNPRYQVTQFGKPVTLSCSQTLNHNVMYWYQQKSSQAPKLLFHYYDKDFNNEADTPDNFQSRRPNTSFCFLDIRSPGLGDTAMYLCATSRDQGQYEQYFGPGTRLTVT.

The DNA for the CDR3 is TGTGCCACCAGCCGGTTGTATTACAATGAGCAGTTCTTC. This codes for CATSRLYYNEQFF. The chain employs TRBV15 and TRBJ2-1; no clear D gene. The CDR3 has 13 amino acids. Between the trimmed V and J ends, which lost 5 bases and 4 bases, there was a span of 9 bases. Germline-derived CDR1 and CDR2 are LNHNV and YYDKDF (reference sequence). The whole variable domain, filled in from reference TRBV15 and TRBJ2-1, reads DAMVIQNPRYQVTQFGKPVTLSCSQTLNHNVMYWYQQKSSQAPKLLFHYYDKDFNNEADTPDNFQSRRPNTSFCFLDIRSPGLGDTAMYLCATSRLYYNEQFFGPGTRLTVL.